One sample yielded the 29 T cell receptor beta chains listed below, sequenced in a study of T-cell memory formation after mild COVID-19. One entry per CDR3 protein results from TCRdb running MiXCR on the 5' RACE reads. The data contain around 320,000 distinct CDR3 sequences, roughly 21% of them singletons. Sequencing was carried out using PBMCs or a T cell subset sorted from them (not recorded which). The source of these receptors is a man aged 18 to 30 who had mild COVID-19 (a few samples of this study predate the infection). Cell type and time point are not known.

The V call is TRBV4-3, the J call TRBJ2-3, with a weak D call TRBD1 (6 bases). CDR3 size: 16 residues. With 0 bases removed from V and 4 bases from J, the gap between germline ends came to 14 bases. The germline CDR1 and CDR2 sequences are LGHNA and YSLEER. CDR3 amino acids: CASSQDRTVGSDTQYF. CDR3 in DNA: TGCGCCAGCAGCCAAGATCGGACAGTGGGCTCAGATACGCAGTATTTT.

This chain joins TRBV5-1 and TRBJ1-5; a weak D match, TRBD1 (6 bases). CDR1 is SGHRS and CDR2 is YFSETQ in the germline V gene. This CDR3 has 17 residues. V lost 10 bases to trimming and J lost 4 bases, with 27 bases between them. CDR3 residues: CAAATAPVGGGNQPQHF. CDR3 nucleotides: TGCGCCGCAGCAACGGCCCCCGTGGGGGGCGGAAATCAGCCCCAGCATTTT.

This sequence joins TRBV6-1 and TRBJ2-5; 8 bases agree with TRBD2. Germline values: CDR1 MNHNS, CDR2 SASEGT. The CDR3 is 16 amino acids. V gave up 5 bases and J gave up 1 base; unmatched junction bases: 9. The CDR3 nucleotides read TGTGCCAGCAGTTCCCGGGAGGGCGGGGGCCAAGAGACCCAGTACTTC. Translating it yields CASSSREGGGQETQYF.

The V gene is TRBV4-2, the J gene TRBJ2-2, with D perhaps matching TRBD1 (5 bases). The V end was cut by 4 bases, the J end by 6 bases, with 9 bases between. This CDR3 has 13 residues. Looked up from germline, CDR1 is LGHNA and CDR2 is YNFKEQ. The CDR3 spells CASSRDSAGELFF. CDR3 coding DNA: TGTGCCAGCAGCCGAGACAGTGCCGGGGAGCTGTTTTTT.

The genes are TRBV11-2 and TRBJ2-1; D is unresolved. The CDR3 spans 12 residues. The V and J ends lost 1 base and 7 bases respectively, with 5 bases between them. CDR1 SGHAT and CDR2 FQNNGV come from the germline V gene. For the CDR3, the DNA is TGTGCCAGCAGCTTAGTCAGAAATGAGCAGTTCTTC. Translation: CASSLVRNEQFF.

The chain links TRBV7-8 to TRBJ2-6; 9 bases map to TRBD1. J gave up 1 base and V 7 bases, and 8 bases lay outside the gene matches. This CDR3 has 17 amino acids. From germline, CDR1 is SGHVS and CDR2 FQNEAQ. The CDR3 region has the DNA TGTGCCAGCAACAGGGACAGGGTTTTTTCTGGGGCCAACGTCCTGACTTTC. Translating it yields CASNRDRVFSGANVLTF. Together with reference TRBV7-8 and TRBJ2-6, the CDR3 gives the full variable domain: GAGVSQSPRYKVAKRGQDVALRCDPISGHVSLFWYQQALGQGPEFLTYFQNEAQLDKSGLPSDRFFAERPEGSVSTLKIQRTQQEDSAVYLCASNRDRVFSGANVLTFGAGSRLTVL.

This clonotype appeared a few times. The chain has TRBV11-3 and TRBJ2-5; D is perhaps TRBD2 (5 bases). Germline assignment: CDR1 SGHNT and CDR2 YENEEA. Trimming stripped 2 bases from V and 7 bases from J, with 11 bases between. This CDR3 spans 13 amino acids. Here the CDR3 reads CASSLTGYGTQYF. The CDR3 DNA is TGTGCCAGCAGCTTAACGGGGTACGGGACCCAGTACTTC.

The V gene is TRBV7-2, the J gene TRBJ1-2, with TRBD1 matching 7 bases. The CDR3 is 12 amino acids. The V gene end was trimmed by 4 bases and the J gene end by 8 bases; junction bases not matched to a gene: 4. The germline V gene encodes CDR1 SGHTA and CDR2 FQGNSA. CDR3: CASSSTGEGYTF. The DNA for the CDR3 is TGTGCCAGCAGCTCAACAGGGGAGGGCTACACCTTC. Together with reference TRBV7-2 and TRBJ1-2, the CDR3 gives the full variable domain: GAGVSQSPSNKVTEKGKDVELRCDPISGHTALYWYRQSLGQGLEFLIYFQGNSAPDKSGLPSDRFSAERTGGSVSTLTIQRTQQEDSAVYLCASSSTGEGYTFGSGTRLTVV.

CDR3 in amino acids: CSARVRTGNTIYF. The CDR3 DNA follows: TGCAGCGCTAGAGTTCGGACTGGAAACACCATATATTTT. The chain couples TRBV29-1 to TRBJ1-3; no firm D call. V lost 7 bases and J lost 2, with 12 bases in between. In germline, CDR1 is SQVTM, CDR2 ANQGSEA. CDR3 length: 13 residues.

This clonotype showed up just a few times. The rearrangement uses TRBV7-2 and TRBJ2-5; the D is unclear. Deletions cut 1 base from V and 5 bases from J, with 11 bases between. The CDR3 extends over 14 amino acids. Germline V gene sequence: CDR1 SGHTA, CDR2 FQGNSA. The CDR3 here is CASSLELYAETQYF. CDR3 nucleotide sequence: TGTGCCAGCAGCTTAGAGTTGTATGCGGAGACCCAGTACTTC.

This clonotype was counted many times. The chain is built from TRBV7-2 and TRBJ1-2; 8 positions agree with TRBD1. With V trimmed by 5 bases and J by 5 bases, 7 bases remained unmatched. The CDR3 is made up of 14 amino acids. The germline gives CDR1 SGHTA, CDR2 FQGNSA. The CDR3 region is CASSVSGQGYGYTF. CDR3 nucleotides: TGTGCCAGCAGCGTAAGCGGACAGGGTTATGGCTACACCTTC.

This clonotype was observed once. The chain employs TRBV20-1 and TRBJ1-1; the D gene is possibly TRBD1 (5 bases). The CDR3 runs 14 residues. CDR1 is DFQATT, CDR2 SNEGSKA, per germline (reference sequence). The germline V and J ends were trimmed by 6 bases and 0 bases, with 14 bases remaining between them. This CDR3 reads CSAPVGGMNTEAFF. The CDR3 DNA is TGCAGTGCGCCGGTTGGGGGGATGAACACTGAAGCTTTCTTT.

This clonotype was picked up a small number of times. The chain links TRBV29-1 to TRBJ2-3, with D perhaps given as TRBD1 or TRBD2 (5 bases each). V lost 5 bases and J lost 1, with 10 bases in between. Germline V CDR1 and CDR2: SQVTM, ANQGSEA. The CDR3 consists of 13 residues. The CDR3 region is CSVYLGGTDTQYF. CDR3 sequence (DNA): TGCAGCGTTTATCTGGGGGGCACAGATACGCAGTATTTT.

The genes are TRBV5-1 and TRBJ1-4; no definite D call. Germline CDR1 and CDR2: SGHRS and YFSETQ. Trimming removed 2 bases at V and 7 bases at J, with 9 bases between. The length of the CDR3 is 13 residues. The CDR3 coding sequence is TGCGCCAGCAGCTTCACGGAGGGTGAAAAACTGTTTTTT. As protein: CASSFTEGEKLFF.

Here the CDR3 reads CASSLRTYEQYF. CDR3 nucleotides: TGTGCCAGCAGCTTACGAACCTACGAGCAGTACTTC. The chain has TRBV7-9 and TRBJ2-7; D is unclear. V was clipped by 2 bases and J by 2 bases, with 4 bases between them. The CDR3 sequence is 12 residues long. Germline V gives CDR1 SEHNR, CDR2 FQNEAQ (reference sequence).

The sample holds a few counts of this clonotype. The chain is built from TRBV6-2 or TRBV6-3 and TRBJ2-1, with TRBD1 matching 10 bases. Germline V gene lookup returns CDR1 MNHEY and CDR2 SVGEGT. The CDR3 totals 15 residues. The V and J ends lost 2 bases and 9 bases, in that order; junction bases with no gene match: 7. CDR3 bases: TGTGCCAGCAGTTACGGGGACAGGGGTTTCGGTGAGCAGTTCTTC. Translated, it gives CASSYGDRGFGEQFF.

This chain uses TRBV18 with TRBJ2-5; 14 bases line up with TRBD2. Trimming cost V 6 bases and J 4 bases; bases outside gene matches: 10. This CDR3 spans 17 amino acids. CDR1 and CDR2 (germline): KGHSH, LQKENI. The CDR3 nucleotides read TGTGCCAGCTCGCCGAGGACTAGCGGGGGGCGAGGAGAGACCCAGTACTTC. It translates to CASSPRTSGGRGETQYF.

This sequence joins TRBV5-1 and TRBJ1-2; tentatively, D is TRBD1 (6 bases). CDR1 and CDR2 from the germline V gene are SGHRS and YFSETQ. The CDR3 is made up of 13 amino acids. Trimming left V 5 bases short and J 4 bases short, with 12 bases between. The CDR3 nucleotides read TGCGCCAGCAGAGCGGACAGCACCTATGGCTACACCTTC. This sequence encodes CASRADSTYGYTF.

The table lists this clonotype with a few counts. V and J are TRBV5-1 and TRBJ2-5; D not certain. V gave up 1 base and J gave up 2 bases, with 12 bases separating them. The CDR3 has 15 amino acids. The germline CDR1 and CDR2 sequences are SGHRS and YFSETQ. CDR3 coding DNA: TGCGCCAGCAGCTTGCCCAACATAATTCAAGAGACCCAGTACTTC. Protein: CASSLPNIIQETQYF.

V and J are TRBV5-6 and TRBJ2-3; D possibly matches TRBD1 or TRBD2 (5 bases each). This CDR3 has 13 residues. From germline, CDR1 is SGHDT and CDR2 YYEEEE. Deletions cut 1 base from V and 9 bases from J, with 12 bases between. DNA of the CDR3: TGTGCCAGCAGCTTGCGGGGCGGCGGAACGCAGTATTTT. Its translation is CASSLRGGGTQYF.

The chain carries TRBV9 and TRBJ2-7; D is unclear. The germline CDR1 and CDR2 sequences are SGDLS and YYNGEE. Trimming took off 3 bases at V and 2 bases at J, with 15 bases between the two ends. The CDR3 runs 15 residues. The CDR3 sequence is CASSEEKGSPYEQYF. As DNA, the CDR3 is TGTGCCAGCAGCGAGGAAAAGGGATCCCCCTACGAGCAGTACTTC.

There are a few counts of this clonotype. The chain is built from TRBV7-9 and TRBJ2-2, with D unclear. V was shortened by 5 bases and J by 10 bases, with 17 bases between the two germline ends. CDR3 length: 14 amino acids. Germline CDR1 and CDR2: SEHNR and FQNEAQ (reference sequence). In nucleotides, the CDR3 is TGTGCCAGCAGCCCAGACGGCTTCCACCAGGAGCTGTTTTTT. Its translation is CASSPDGFHQELFF.

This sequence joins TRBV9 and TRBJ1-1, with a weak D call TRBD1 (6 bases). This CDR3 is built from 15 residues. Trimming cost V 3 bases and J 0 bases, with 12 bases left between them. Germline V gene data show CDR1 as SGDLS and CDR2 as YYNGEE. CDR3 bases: TGTGCCAGCAGCGCCCGAGACAGGCTGAACACTGAAGCTTTCTTT. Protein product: CASSARDRLNTEAFF. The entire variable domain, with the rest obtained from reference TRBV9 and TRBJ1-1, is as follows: DSGVTQTPKHLITATGQRVTLRCSPRSGDLSVYWYQQSLDQGLQFLIQYYNGEERAKGNILERFSAQQFPDLHSELNLSSLELGDSALYFCASSARDRLNTEAFFGQGTRLTVV.

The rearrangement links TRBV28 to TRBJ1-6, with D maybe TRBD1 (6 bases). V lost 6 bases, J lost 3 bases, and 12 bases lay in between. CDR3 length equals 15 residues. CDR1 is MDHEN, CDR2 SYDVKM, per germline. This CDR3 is CASRRTGYYNSPLHF. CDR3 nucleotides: TGTGCCAGCAGACGCACAGGGTACTATAATTCACCCCTCCACTTT.

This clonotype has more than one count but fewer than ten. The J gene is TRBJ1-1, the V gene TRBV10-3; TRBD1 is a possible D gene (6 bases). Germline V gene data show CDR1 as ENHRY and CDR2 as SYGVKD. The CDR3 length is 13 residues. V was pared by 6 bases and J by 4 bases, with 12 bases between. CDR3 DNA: TGTGCCATCAGGTGGGACATGTCCACTGAAGCTTTCTTT. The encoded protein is CAIRWDMSTEAFF.

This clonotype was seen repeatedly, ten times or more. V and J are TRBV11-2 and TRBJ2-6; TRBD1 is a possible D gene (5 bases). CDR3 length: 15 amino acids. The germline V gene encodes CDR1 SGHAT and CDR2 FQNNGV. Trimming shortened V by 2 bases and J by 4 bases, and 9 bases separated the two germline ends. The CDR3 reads CASSLSGAGANVLTF. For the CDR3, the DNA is TGTGCCAGCAGCTTATCTGGGGCAGGGGCCAACGTCCTGACTTTC. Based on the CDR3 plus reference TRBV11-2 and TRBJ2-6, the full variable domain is EAGVAQSPRYKIIEKRQSVAFWCNPISGHATLYWYQQILGQGPKLLIQFQNNGVVDDSQLPKDRFSAERLKGVDSTLKIQPAKLEDSAVYLCASSLSGAGANVLTFGAGSRLTVL.

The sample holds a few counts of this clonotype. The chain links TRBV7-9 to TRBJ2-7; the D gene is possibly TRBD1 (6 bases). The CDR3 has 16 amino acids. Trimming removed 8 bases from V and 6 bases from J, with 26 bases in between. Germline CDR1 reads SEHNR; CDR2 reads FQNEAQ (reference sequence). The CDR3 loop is CASSESRDNIVSEQYF. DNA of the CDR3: TGTGCCAGCTCCGAGAGCCGGGACAACATCGTAAGCGAGCAGTACTTC. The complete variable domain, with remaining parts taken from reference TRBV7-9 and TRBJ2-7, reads DTGVSQNPRHKITKRGQNVTFRCDPISEHNRLYWYRQTLGQGPEFLTYFQNEAQLEKSRLLSDRFSAERPKGSFSTLEIQRTEQGDSAMYLCASSESRDNIVSEQYFGPGTRLTVT.

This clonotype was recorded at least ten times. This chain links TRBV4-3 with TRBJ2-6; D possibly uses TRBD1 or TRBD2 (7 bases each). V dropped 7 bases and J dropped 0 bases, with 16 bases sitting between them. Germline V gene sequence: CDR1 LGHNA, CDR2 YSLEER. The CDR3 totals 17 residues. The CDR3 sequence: CASTRGDSSSGANVLTF. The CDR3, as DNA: TGCGCCAGCACCCGGGGGGACAGCAGCTCTGGGGCCAACGTCCTGACTTTC.

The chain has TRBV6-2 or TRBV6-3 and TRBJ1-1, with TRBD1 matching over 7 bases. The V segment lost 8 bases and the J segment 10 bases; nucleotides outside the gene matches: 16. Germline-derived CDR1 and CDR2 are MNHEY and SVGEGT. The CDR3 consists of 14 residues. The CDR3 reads CASSSQMAGGLAFF. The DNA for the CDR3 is TGTGCCAGCTCAAGCCAAATGGCAGGGGGTCTAGCTTTCTTT.